One sample yielded the 10 T cell receptor beta chains listed below, sequenced in a study of CXCR3-negative and CXCR3-positive naive CD8 T cells. Regarding the study as a whole: CXCR3-negative naive cells had less hydrophobic TRB CDR3s than did CXCR3-positive naive cells.

Antigens of these TCRs are unknown. Carrying UMI labels, the TRB cDNA libraries were prepared through 5' RACE. From its re-call of the 5' RACE reads, TCRdb lists each CDR3 protein once, without DNA. The specimen's table records tens of thousands of distinct CDR3 sequences. Sequencing was performed on naive CXCR3+ CD8+ T cells from blood. Subset indicated: CD45RO-CCR7+CD27+CD95- naive CD8+ T cells expressing CXCR3 (TNR3+). Receptor source: a human donor in good health. Some clones in this sample may be carry-over from other donors' samples.

V is TRBV12-3 or TRBV12-4 and J is TRBJ1-1; TCRdb's D call, TRBD1, is unchecked because there is no DNA. CDR3 size: 13 residues. Here the CDR3 reads CASSSGPGTEAFF.

The chain uses TRBV20-1 and TRBJ1-6. The germline V gene has CDR1 DFQATT and CDR2 SNEGSKA (reference sequence). The CDR3 extends over 14 amino acids. The CDR3 region is CSAQIEAGSSPLHF.

This chain joins TRBV29-1 and TRBJ2-6. CDR3 length: 14 residues. In germline, CDR1 is SQVTM, CDR2 ANQGSEA. This chain's CDR3 is CSVPGTSGANVLTF.

The gene calls are TRBV27 and TRBJ2-7; TCRdb lists TRBD1, though no DNA is available to test this call. CDR1 and CDR2 from the germline V gene are MNHEY and SMNVEV (reference sequence). The CDR3 extends over 16 amino acids. This chain's CDR3 is CASSSIQASGSYEQYF.

V gene TRBV28 combines with J gene TRBJ1-2; as DNA is missing, the TRBD1 call by TCRdb cannot be tested. The V gene's germline CDR1 is MDHEN and CDR2 SYDVKM. This CDR3 spans 15 amino acids. CDR3 residues: CASSFVSRTGVGYTF.

The chain joins TRBV11-2 to TRBJ2-1; as DNA is missing, the TRBD2 call by TCRdb cannot be tested. This CDR3 is built from 17 residues. Germline loops: CDR1 SGHAT, CDR2 FQNNGV. Here the CDR3 reads CASSSTGWLAGVGEQFF.

The rearrangement links TRBV28 to TRBJ2-1; absent DNA, TCRdb's TRBD1 call cannot be checked. CDR1 and CDR2 (germline): MDHEN, SYDVKM. The CDR3 length is 16 residues. This CDR3 reads CASSPLGAQGNNEQFF.

The CDR3 loop is CASSPFAGEATDTQYF. The gene calls are TRBV9 and TRBJ2-3; TCRdb's D gene call, TRBD2, goes unchecked for lack of DNA. CDR1 is SGDLS, CDR2 YYNGEE, per germline. CDR3 size: 16 residues.

The rearrangement joins TRBV28 to TRBJ2-3; TCRdb picks TRBD1, but there is no DNA to check that call. CDR3 length: 16 residues. Germline CDR1 MDHEN, CDR2 SYDVKM. The CDR3 sequence: CASSLEGERDTDTQYF.

The gene calls are TRBV7-3 and TRBJ2-2. CDR1 and CDR2 (germline): SGHTA, FQGTGA. The CDR3 has 15 residues. The CDR3 spells CASSLSGVGTGELFF.